This T cell receptor (beta chain) was recovered during a study of blood T cells in healthy people across ages (dated by TCRdb to 2015 to 2017). Broadly, across the study: In model experiments, template switching captured about one uniquely barcoded TCR beta cDNA molecule for every two T cells. To track age-related changes in TCR beta repertoire diversity, the study relied on deep sequencing normalized with unique cDNA molecular identifiers. Four age groups were formed from the donors: young (average 16 years), middle-aged (just under 40), aged (roughly 56) and long-lived (more than 75). To avoid experimental bias, donors of different ages were distributed randomly across sequencing lanes. Using the same blood draw, the study looked at two additional independent replicas of 1 million unique cDNA reads for two donors, one aged 18 to 29 and the other aged 80 or older. General study outcomes and caveats: Estimates of total diversity from one million sequenced T cells were regarded as lower bounds and underestimates. Because donor CMV infection status was unknown, age-related changes in expanded clonotypes were potentially confounded. The long-lived group showed more naive CD4+ T cells, fewer expanded clones and increased TCR diversity than the aged group, suggesting age selection. The percentage of naive T cells measured by flow cytometry correlated strongly with observed TCR beta diversity. As age increased, observed TCR beta diversity per million T cells dropped in a roughly linear way, and a significant reduction was already evident by age approximately 40. Conclusive comparison of naive and antigen-experienced compartments was prevented by the profiling of bulk unsorted PBMCs.

From cysteine to phenylalanine, the CDR3 is 15 amino acids long. Kept here is only the CDR3 DNA, which spans 45 bases and is read in frame from base 1. CDR1 and CDR2 (MDHEN, SYDVKM) derive from the germline V gene. The library was obtained by 5' RACE. TCRdb records Illumina HiSeq 2500 as the sequencer. A second 7 to 11 cycle PCR used a sample-barcoded 5' primer and a J-beta primer mix. Each TCR beta cDNA molecule received a unique molecular identifier from a template-switch 5' adaptor carrying 12 random nucleotides. Each sample yielded at least 2.5 million CDR3-containing paired-end reads. All of the RNA was converted into first-strand cDNA using the Mint cDNA synthesis kit, with a TRBC-specific oligonucleotide serving as the primer. All cDNA was treated with uracil-DNA glycosylase and then went through a first 18-cycle PCR with the universal primers M1SS and BC2_uni_R. In the paper's pipeline: Each sample was normalized by randomly selecting 1 million high-quality reads, each carrying a distinct molecular identifier. Reads with shared molecular identifiers were discarded instead of being binned into consensus sequences. MiTCR, with a Q25 quality threshold and the strictest error-elimination algorithm, was used for CDR3 identification, clonotype clustering and error correction. A nonparametric unseen species model with Euler transformation was used to estimate a lower bound on total TCR beta diversity. TCRdb trimmed public reads at Q25 via fastp, called clones via MiXCR and kept in-frame beta chains. Rows merge per CDR3 protein into single entries with the most common DNA and genes. These V and J calls rely on TCRdb rather than the paper's analysis. Recorded for this sample are about a million distinct CDR3 sequences; roughly 47% of them occurred a single time. Over 20% of the sample belongs to the ten largest clones.

A note on this clonotype: Its antigen specificity is not known. The junction and the germline gene differ at one end; a read error may be behind it.

The roughly 39 donors, aged about 6 to 90 years, were systemically healthy Caucasian individuals from Russia. Each donor gave about 9.7 milliliters of peripheral blood, drawn into EDTA-treated Vacutainer tubes. Ficoll-Paque density-gradient centrifugation was used to isolate PBMCs, with at least 7 million obtained per sample. Trizol reagent was used to extract total RNA from PBMCs, with at least 5 micrograms per sample. Naive CD45RAhigh/CD27high T cell percentages were measured by flow cytometry on a PBMC aliquot from every donor. The receptor was derived from a woman in her fifties or sixties in good health. Sequenced material: blood. The V and J genes are TRBV28 and TRBJ2-5; 9 bases in the junction line up with TRBD1. The DNA end is more similar to TRBJ2-7, so the J call may be wrong. The DNA sequence is as follows: TGTGTCAGCACCGAAGGAGGGGACAGGGTCTGCGAGCAGTACTTC. Its amino acids are CVSTEGGDRVCEQYF.